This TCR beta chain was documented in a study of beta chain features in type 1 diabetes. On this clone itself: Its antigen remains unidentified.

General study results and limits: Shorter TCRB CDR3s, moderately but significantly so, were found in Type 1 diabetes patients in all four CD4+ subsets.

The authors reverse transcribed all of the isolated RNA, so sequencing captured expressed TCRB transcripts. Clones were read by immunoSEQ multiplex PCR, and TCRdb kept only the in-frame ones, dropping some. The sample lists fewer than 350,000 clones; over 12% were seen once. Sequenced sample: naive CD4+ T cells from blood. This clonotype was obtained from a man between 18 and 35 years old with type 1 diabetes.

This CDR3 reads CAWRRSGDEQFF. In DNA, the CDR3 is TGTGCCTGGAGACGCTCGGGAGATGAGCAGTTCTTC. The V and J genes are TRBV30 and TRBJ2-1, with D possibly TRBD2 on 6 matching bases. This CDR3 contains 12 residues. V gave up 3 bases and J gave up 8 bases, with 11 bases separating them. CDR1 and CDR2 from the germline V gene are GTSNPN and SVGIG (reference sequence).